This TCR beta chain originates from a study of T cells in Graves' hyperthyroidism and ophthalmopathy. It was RNA transcripts that yielded the amplified TCR beta CDR3 regions. The primer set for the first-round RT-PCR of the TCR CDR3 was HTBI. TCRdb ran MiXCR on the multiplex PCR reads and lists one entry per CDR3 protein. Altogether hundreds of thousands of distinct CDR3 sequences are present, about 16% being singletons, with the ten largest covering 2.5% to 4%. The germline V and J ends were trimmed by 7 bases and 6 bases, with 13 bases remaining between them. The germline V gene has CDR1 MNHEY and CDR2 SVGEGT. The CDR3 runs 13 residues.

This sequence originates from a woman in her thirties or forties with Graves' ophthalmopathy. The sequenced material came from blood. The chain carries TRBV6-2 or TRBV6-3 and TRBJ1-5; D is undetermined. CDR3 sequence reads: CASTLSPSQPQHF. CDR3 DNA sequence: TGTGCCAGCACCCTCTCCCCCTCTCAGCCCCAGCATTTT.